A single TCR beta chain is shown here with its context. The data derive from a study of blood T cell repertoires in COVID-19. About the study: T cells, B-cell-depleted T cells, or PBMCs provided the cDNA or gDNA that served as material.

Trimming cost V 3 bases and J 0 bases; bases outside gene matches: 5. The CDR3 runs 15 residues. Germline-derived CDR1 and CDR2 are SGHDT and YYEEEE. Libraries were prepared by immunoSEQ multiplex PCR; TCRdb keeps only in-frame clonotypes and omits some of them. The sample yields some 190,000 clones, approximately 85% seen once. The receptor was isolated from a woman aged 65 to 85 with active or convalescent COVID-19. The chain links TRBV5-6 to TRBJ2-5, with TRBD1 identical over 7 bases. The sequenced material came from peripheral blood. The CDR3 DNA reads as TGTGCCAGCAGCTCGTCAGGGGGTTACCAAGAGACCCAGTACTTC. Translation gives CASSSSGGYQETQYF.